Described below is a single T cell receptor beta chain sequence and its context. This sample stems from a study of blood T cell repertoires in COVID-19. On the study more broadly: In each case, the material was cDNA or gDNA derived from T cells, B-cell-depleted T cells, or PBMCs.

Trimming took 6 bases from V and 8 from J; bases not matched to a gene: 7. In germline, CDR1 is SNHLY, CDR2 FYNNEI. This CDR3 region has 14 residues. The data were produced by immunoSEQ multiplex PCR, yet TCRdb's version contains in-frame clones alone and is incomplete. The table includes roughly 50,000 clones, 78% detected once. Input material: peripheral blood. This receptor was obtained from a human donor with active or convalescent COVID-19. The donor label of this sample is uncertain. The chain uses TRBV2 and TRBJ1-2, with TRBD1 identical over 12 bases. CDR3 nucleotides: TGTGCCAGCAGAGCGGGACAGGGGGCGTCAGGCTACACCTTC. Its protein is CASRAGQGASGYTF.